This entry is about one TCR beta chain. Its antigen is still unknown. The entry originates in a study of T-cell memory formation after mild COVID-19. Study-level findings and limits: CD4+ contracting clones lay mainly in CM and EM, CD8+ ones in EMRA. There was a balanced CD4/CD8 profile in clones contracting day 15 to 85, and later expanders leaned CD4+. Confirmation was lacking for SARS-CoV-2 specificity of second-wave clones that peaked on day 37.

Sample barcodes and UMIs were carried by the TCR alpha and TCR beta cDNA libraries that 5'RACE generated with constant-segment primers. MiXCR was run by TCRdb on the 5' RACE reads, yielding one entry per CDR3 protein. The table records approximately 390,000 distinct CDR3 sequences, 16% of them present only once. CDR1 MGHRA and CDR2 YSYEKL come from the germline V gene. The CDR3 is made up of 14 amino acids. J was trimmed by 1 base and V by 2 bases; bases with no gene match: 1. The material sequenced was PBMCs or a T cell subset sorted from them (not recorded which). The clonotype was recovered from a man aged 18 to 35 who had mild COVID-19 (a few samples of this study predate the infection). Cell type and time point are not known. The J gene is TRBJ2-5, the V gene TRBV4-1; 7 positions agree with TRBD1. Here the CDR3 reads CASSQRQGQETQYF. The CDR3 nucleotides are TGCGCCAGCAGCCAAAGACAGGGCCAAGAGACCCAGTACTTC.